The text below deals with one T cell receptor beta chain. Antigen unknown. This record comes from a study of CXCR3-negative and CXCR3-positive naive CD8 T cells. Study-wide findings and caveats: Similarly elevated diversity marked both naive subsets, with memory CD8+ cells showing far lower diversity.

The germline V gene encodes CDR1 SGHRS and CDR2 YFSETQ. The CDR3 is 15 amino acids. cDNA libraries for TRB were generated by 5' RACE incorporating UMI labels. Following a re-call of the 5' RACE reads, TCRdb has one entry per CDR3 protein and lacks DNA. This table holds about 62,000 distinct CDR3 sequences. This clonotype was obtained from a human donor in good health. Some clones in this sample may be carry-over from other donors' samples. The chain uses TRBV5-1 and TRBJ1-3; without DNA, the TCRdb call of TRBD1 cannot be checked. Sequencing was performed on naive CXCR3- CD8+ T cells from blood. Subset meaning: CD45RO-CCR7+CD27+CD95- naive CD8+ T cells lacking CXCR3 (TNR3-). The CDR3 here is CASSPDRSSGNTIYF.